The entry that follows covers one TCR beta chain sequence. Its target is unknown. This entry belongs to a study of graft-versus-host responses after intestinal transplantation. Study-wide background: Every one of the recipients received anti-thymocyte globulin induction and afterwards took tacrolimus and steroids for roughly three years. Notes on the study in general: Researchers found GvH clones in recipient marrow, and some showed up first in ileum or blood. Peak GvH clone levels in circulation were associated with early post-transplant HvG declines. Allografts from individuals with graft-donor T cell macrochimerism displayed high graft-versus-host to host-versus-graft clonal ratios.

This CDR3 is built from 13 residues. The V and J ends lost 8 bases and 0 bases respectively, with 8 bases between them. Germline V lookup: CDR1 SGHDN, CDR2 FVKESK. Measured with immunoSEQ multiplex PCR; TCRdb has only the in-frame clones, and not every one. The top ten clones hold less than 0.5% of a sample with tens of thousands of clones, 65% to 85% of them seen once. Sequences were derived from unstimulated CD4+ T cells sorted from spleen or lymph node cells, sampled before transplant. The V gene is TRBV14, the J gene TRBJ2-1; D is uncertain. The source of this sequence is a human donor who was the organ donor for an intestinal transplant. The CDR3 DNA reads as TGTGCCAGCGGGAAGAGCTCCTACAATGAGCAGTTCTTC. This encodes CASGKSSYNEQFF.